Sequencing of this TCR beta chain was carried out in a study of cytomegalovirus exposure and HLA in healthy donors. Study results and caveats: V- and J-gene trimming in TCR beta was tied to a missense DCLRE1C variant by an analysis performed later. Several V segments, TRBV6-2 and TRBV6-3 among them, could not be told apart and were dropped. In presence/absence analyses, roughly uniform sequencing depth across donors was assumed. A later examination showed that TCR association rates differed by HLA locus, with DRB1 most and HLA-C fewest.

On this clone itself: Its antigen remains unidentified.

The primer mix had 60 Vbeta and 13 Jbeta primers. Repertoires were generated with immunoSEQ multiplex PCR, while TCRdb's copy carries only in-frame clones and drops some. The data contain about 180,000 clones, just over 75% of them seen just once; the ten biggest clones take up 3.5% to 4.5%. With 2 bases clipped from V and 2 bases from J, the junction kept 2 bases outside the gene matches. CDR3 length equals 14 residues. Germline-derived CDR1 and CDR2 are KGHSH and LQKENI. The source is a woman aged 60-75 years in good health and CMV-seropositive. This chain joins TRBV18 and TRBJ2-7; 8 nucleotides line up with TRBD1. Specimen: PBMCs. CDR3 sequence reads: CASSPGQGPYEQYF. CDR3 bases: TGTGCCAGCTCACCAGGACAGGGCCCCTACGAGCAGTACTTC.